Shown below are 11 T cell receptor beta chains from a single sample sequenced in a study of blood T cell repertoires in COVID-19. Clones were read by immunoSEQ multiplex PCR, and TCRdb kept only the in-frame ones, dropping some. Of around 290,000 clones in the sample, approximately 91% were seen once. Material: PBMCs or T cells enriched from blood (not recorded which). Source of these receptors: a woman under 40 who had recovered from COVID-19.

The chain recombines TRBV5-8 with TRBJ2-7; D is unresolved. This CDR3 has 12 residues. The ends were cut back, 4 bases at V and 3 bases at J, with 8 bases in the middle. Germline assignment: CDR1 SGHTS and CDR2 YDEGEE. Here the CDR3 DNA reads TGTGCCAGCAGCCACAGAGTCTACGAGCAGTACTTC. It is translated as CASSHRVYEQYF.

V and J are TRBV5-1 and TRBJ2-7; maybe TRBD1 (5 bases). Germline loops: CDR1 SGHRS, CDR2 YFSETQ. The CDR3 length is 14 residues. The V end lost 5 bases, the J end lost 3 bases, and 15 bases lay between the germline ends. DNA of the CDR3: TGCGCCAGCAGGGGAATTACAGGTAACTACGAGCAGTACTTC. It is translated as CASRGITGNYEQYF. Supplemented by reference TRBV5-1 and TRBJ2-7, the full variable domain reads KAGVTQTPRYLIKTRGQQVTLSCSPISGHRSVSWYQQTPGQGLQFLFEYFSETQRNKGNFPGRFSGRQFSNSRSEMNVSTLELGDSALYLCASRGITGNYEQYFGPGTRLTVT.

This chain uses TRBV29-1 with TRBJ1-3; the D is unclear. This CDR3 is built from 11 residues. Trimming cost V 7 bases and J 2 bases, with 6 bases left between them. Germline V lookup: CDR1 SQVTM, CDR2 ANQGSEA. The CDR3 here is CSGGTGNTIYF. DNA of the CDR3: TGCAGCGGGGGTACTGGAAACACCATATATTTT. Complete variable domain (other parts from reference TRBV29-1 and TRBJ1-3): SAVISQKPSRDICQRGTSLTIQCQVDSQVTMMFWYRQQPGQSLTLIATANQGSEATYESGFVIDKFPISRPNLTFSTLTVSNMSPEDSSIYLCSGGTGNTIYFGEGSWLTVV.

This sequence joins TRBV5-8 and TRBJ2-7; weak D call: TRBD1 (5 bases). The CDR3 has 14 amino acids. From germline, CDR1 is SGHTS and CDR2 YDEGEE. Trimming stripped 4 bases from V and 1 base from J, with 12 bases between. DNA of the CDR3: TGTGCCAGCAGCATTGGTACAGGATCCTACGAGCAGTACTTC. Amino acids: CASSIGTGSYEQYF.

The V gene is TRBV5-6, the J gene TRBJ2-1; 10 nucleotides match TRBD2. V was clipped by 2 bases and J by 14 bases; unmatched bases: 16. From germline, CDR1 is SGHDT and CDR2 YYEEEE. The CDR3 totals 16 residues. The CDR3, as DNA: TGTGCCAGCAGCTTTTACCTAGCGGGAGCGGTACAATGGGAGTTCTTC. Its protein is CASSFYLAGAVQWEFF.

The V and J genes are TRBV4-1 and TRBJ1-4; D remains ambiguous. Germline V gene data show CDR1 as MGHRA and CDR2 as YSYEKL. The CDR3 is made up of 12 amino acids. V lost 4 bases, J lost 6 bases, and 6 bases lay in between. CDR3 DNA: TGCGCCAGCAGCCCCCCTCATGAAAAACTGTTTTTT. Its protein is CASSPPHEKLFF.

Here the CDR3 DNA reads TGTGCCAGCTCACCACCGGCGGGGTGGGACACTGAAGCTTTCTTT. Amino acids: CASSPPAGWDTEAFF. The V and J genes are TRBV18 and TRBJ1-1; D is ambiguous. Trimming cost V 0 bases and J 3 bases, with 11 bases left between them. Germline V gene sequence: CDR1 KGHSH, CDR2 LQKENI. CDR3 length: 15 amino acids. Variable domain in full (rest from reference TRBV18 and TRBJ1-1): NAGVMQNPRHLVRRRGQEARLRCSPMKGHSHVYWYRQLPEEGLKFMVYLQKENIIDESGMPKERFSAEFPKEGPSILRIQQVVRGDSAAYFCASSPPAGWDTEAFFGQGTRLTVV.

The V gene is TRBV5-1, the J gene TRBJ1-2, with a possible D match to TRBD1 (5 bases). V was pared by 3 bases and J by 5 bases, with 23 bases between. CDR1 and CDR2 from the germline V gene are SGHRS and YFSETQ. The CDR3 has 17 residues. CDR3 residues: CASSYRDGTMGGYGYTF. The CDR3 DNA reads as TGCGCCAGCAGCTACCGGGACGGGACGATGGGGGGATATGGCTACACCTTC.

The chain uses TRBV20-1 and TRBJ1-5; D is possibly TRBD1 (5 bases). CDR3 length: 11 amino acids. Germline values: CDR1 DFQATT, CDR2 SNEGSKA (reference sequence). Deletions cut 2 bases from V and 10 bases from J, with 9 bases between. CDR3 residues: CSARQGTPQHF. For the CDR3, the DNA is TGCAGTGCTAGACAGGGTACACCCCAGCATTTT.

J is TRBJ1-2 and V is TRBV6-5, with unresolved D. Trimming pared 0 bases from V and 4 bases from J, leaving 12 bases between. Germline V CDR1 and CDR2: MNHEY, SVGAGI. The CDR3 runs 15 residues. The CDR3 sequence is CASSYSSGLAYGYTF. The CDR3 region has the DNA TGTGCCAGCAGTTACTCGTCCGGACTGGCCTATGGCTACACCTTC.

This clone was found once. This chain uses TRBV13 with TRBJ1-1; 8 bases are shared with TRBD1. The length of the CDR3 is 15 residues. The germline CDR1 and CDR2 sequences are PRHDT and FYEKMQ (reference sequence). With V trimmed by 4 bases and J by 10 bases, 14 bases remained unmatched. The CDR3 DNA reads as TGTGCCAGCAGCTCCCAAGTAACGACAGGGGAGTTAGCTTTCTTT. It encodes CASSSQVTTGELAFF.